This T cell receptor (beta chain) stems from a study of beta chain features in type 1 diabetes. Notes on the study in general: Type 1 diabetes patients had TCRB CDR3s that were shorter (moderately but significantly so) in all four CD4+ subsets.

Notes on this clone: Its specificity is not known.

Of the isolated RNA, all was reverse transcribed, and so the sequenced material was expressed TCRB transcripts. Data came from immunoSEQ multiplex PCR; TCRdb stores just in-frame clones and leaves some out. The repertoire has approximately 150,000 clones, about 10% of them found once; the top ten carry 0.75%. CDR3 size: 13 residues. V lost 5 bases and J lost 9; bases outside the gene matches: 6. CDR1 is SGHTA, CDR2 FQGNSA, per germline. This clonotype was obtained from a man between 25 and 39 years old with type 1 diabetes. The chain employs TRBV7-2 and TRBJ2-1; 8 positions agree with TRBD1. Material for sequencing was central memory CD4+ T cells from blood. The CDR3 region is CASSRQGPGEQFF. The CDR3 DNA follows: TGTGCCAGCAGCAGACAGGGGCCCGGTGAGCAGTTCTTC.